This TCR beta chain is from a study of shared clonotypes between healthy human individuals. Across the study: The cohort had two women and three men, ages 18 to 49.

Evenly divided among several immunoSEQ plates was the genomic DNA of each subset. Clones were sequenced by immunoSEQ multiplex PCR, and TCRdb holds only the in-frame ones, with some missing. The table lists fewer than 600,000 clones, about four fifths of them singletons. Between the trimmed V and J ends, which lost 0 bases and 8 bases, there was a span of 13 bases. CDR1 is MNHNS, CDR2 SASEGT, per germline. CDR3 length: 14 amino acids. Free of recent acute infections or vaccinations, the donors were healthy HIV-negative adults. Nashville, Tennessee was home to all donors, each a Caucasian adult. Sequences were obtained from PBMCs. The chain links TRBV6-1 to TRBJ1-2, with a tentative D call TRBD1 (5 bases). The receptor comes from a middle-aged woman in good health. Some clones in this sample may be carry-over from other donors' samples. The CDR3 region has the DNA TGTGCCAGCAGTGAAGCCGCCAGGGACGACGGCTACACCTTC. Protein: CASSEAARDDGYTF.